This T cell receptor beta chain was found in a study of shared clonotypes between healthy human individuals. This CDR3 comprises 15 residues. V lost 7 bases and J 0 bases, leaving 15 bases between the germline ends. The V gene's germline CDR1 is LNHDA and CDR2 SQIVND (reference sequence). Naive CD8 cells comprised CD45RO-negative, CCR7-positively selected cells, excluding terminally differentiated effector memory CD45RA+ cells. Measured with immunoSEQ multiplex PCR; TCRdb has only the in-frame clones, and not every one. The data show around 2.1 million clones, more than 85% seen once. The chain links TRBV19 to TRBJ1-1; D unclear. The material sequenced was naive CD8+ T cells from PBMCs. The receptor comes from a man between 18 and 29 years old in good health. Some clones in this sample may be carry-over from other donors' samples. CDR3 sequence: CASTAGSAMNTEAFF. The CDR3 nucleotides read TGTGCCAGTACCGCCGGGTCAGCCATGAACACTGAAGCTTTCTTT.